The clone carrying this T cell receptor (beta chain) was recorded once. Germline CDR1 SGHRS, CDR2 YFSETQ. CDR3 length: 17 residues. Trimming cost V 4 bases and J 9 bases; bases outside gene matches: 19. The data are from a study of blood T cell repertoires in COVID-19. Among Cohort 3 donors, those recovered had two negative PCRs, clearance, or symptom resolution. TCRdb's table, derived via immunoSEQ multiplex PCR, lists solely in-frame clones and lacks some. This sample has 450,000 to 500,000 clones; around 90% occur once, and the top ten carry about 0.75%. The genes are TRBV5-1 and TRBJ2-1; 7 bases align to TRBD2. Sequenced material: PBMCs or T cells enriched from blood (not recorded which). This clonotype was obtained from a young woman who had recovered from COVID-19. The CDR3 loop reads CASSHQVGDYLPPEQFF. For the CDR3, the DNA is TGCGCCAGCAGCCACCAGGTGGGGGACTATTTACCTCCTGAGCAGTTCTTC. Variable domain in full (rest from reference TRBV5-1 and TRBJ2-1): KAGVTQTPRYLIKTRGQQVTLSCSPISGHRSVSWYQQTPGQGLQFLFEYFSETQRNKGNFPGRFSGRQFSNSRSEMNVSTLELGDSALYLCASSHQVGDYLPPEQFFGPGTRLTVL.